The 6 T cell receptor beta chains presented below share a single source sample, sequenced in a study of T cell repertoires in cytomegalovirus infection. For these receptors, no antigen is known. In TCRdb, the reads were re-called with MiXCR into one record per CDR3 protein. The table shows 150,000 or so distinct CDR3 sequences, with about a fifth occurring only once. Sequences were derived from CD8+ T cells from cultured PBMCs, sampled from culture after CMV antigen stimulation. The source of these receptors is a human donor in good health (CMV status not recorded). Some clones in this sample may be carry-over from other donors' samples.

In its sample, this clonotype was seen a few times. The CDR3 DNA sequence: TGTGCCAGCAGCGTAGCATGGGACACCTACACTGAAGCTTTCTTT. Translated, it gives CASSVAWDTYTEAFF. The chain carries TRBV9 and TRBJ1-1; D perhaps matches TRBD1 (6 bases). The V end lost 0 bases, the J end lost 3 bases, and 12 bases lay between the germline ends. The CDR3 length is 15 residues. Germline V lookup: CDR1 SGDLS, CDR2 YYNGEE.

V usage is TRBV12-3 or TRBV12-4 and J usage is TRBJ2-7; D possibly uses TRBD1 or TRBD2 (5 bases each). The germline V and J ends were trimmed by 7 bases and 2 bases, with 15 bases remaining between them. The CDR3 length is 14 residues. CDR3 amino acids: CASTAGTATYEQYF. CDR3 nucleotides: TGTGCCAGCACCGCCGGGACGGCAACCTACGAGCAGTACTTC.

This clonotype was recorded many times. Written as DNA, the CDR3 is TGTGCCAGCGGAGGGGGGACTAGCGGGGGGTCGTCCTACAATGAGCAGTTCTTC. It encodes CASGGGTSGGSSYNEQFF. The chain carries TRBV7-9 and TRBJ2-1, with 15 bases fitting TRBD2. Germline-derived CDR1 and CDR2 are SEHNR and FQNEAQ (reference sequence). V shed 8 bases and J 1 base; nucleotides not matched to a gene: 9. The CDR3 covers 18 residues.

The chain links TRBV4-1 to TRBJ1-1; weak D call: TRBD1 (5 bases). The CDR3 covers 13 residues. Looked up from germline, CDR1 is MGHRA and CDR2 is YSYEKL. V lost 1 base, J lost 5 bases, and 8 bases lay in between. The CDR3 loop reads CASSQVGGTEAFF. The CDR3 DNA sequence: TGCGCCAGCAGCCAAGTTGGGGGGACTGAAGCTTTCTTT.

The chain joins TRBV20-1 to TRBJ1-3; D might be TRBD1 (5 bases). Trimming pared 3 bases from V and 4 bases from J, leaving 19 bases between. The CDR3 loop spans 16 amino acids. Germline CDR1 and CDR2: DFQATT and SNEGSKA (reference sequence). CDR3 residues: CSARGNLGGTGNTIYF. The CDR3 nucleotides are TGCAGTGCTAGGGGCAACCTCGGGGGAACGGGAAACACCATATATTTT.

This clonotype occurred a few times. The chain uses TRBV7-2 and TRBJ1-5; D remains ambiguous. V was pared by 5 bases and J by 0 bases, with 20 bases between. CDR1 and CDR2 (germline): SGHTA, FQGNSA. This CDR3 contains 18 residues. CDR3 residues: CASSLTGPPQNSNQPQHF. The CDR3, as DNA: TGTGCCAGCAGCCTCACCGGGCCTCCCCAAAATAGCAATCAGCCCCAGCATTTT.